The 20 T cell receptor beta chains below were found in one sample sequenced in a study of siplizumab effects on memory and regulatory T cells. Assay used: immunoSEQ multiplex PCR; TCRdb lists only in-frame clones, some missing. The table shows 100,000 to 120,000 clones, with approximately 92% occurring only once. The sequenced sample consisted of CD4+ T cells sorted from blood. These receptors all stem from a human donor in good health.

The rearrangement joins TRBV5-1 to TRBJ2-7; no definite D call. The germline V gene encodes CDR1 SGHRS and CDR2 YFSETQ. The CDR3 consists of 15 residues. Between the trimmed V and J ends, which lost 0 bases and 2 bases, there was a span of 12 bases. CDR3 nucleotide sequence: TGCGCCAGCAGCTTGGCCAGAAGAGACACCTACGAGCAGTACTTC. Translating gives CASSLARRDTYEQYF.

This clone occurred once. This rearrangement joins TRBV6-1 to TRBJ2-1, with 8 bases identical to TRBD1. V dropped 7 bases and J dropped 1; count of bases not matched to a gene: 6. Germline CDR1 MNHNS, CDR2 SASEGT. CDR3 length: 15 residues. Here the CDR3 DNA reads TGTGCCAGCATCTACGACAGGGGTTCCTACAATGAGCAGTTCTTC. This gives the protein CASIYDRGSYNEQFF.

The V and J genes are TRBV5-1 and TRBJ1-3; D not certain. From germline, CDR1 is SGHRS and CDR2 YFSETQ. The V end was cut by 0 bases, the J end by 3 bases, with 7 bases between. The CDR3 sequence is 14 residues long. CDR3: CASSLDPVGNTIYF. The CDR3 nucleotides read TGCGCCAGCAGCTTGGACCCGGTTGGAAACACCATATATTTT.

This chain joins TRBV6-1 and TRBJ2-7; D possibly matches TRBD1 or TRBD2 (6 bases each). The V and J ends lost 2 bases and 6 bases respectively, with 11 bases between them. Germline CDR1 and CDR2: MNHNS and SASEGT. CDR3 size: 13 residues. CDR3 loop: CASSERGDGEQYF. CDR3 DNA: TGTGCCAGCAGTGAAAGGGGGGATGGCGAGCAGTACTTC.

The chain is built from TRBV2 and TRBJ1-3; D not resolved. The CDR3 contains 17 residues. Germline CDR1 is SNHLY and CDR2 is FYNNEI. V was cut by 4 bases and J by 0 bases, with 16 bases left in between. CDR3 bases: TGTGCCAGCAGTGGTGTTAACAACCTGAGCTCTGGAAACACCATATATTTT. Amino acids: CASSGVNNLSSGNTIYF. The whole variable domain, remainder taken from reference TRBV2 and TRBJ1-3, is EPEVTQTPSHQVTQMGQEVILRCVPISNHLYFYWYRQILGQKVEFLVSFYNNEISEKSEIFDDQFSVERPDGSNFTLKIRSTKLEDSAMYFCASSGVNNLSSGNTIYFGEGSWLTVV.

The gene calls are TRBV5-1 and TRBJ1-2; tentatively, D is TRBD1 (6 bases). V was shortened by 4 bases and J by 9 bases, with 16 bases between the two germline ends. This CDR3 contains 13 residues. The V gene's germline CDR1 is SGHRS and CDR2 YFSETQ. In nucleotides, the CDR3 is TGCGCCAGCAGCCTACACGACAGGATGAGCTACACCTTC. Encoded protein: CASSLHDRMSYTF.

This clone was seen just once. The J gene is TRBJ2-7, the V gene TRBV28; D remains unclear. V shed 5 bases and J shed 0 bases, with 14 bases lying between them. The CDR3 totals 15 residues. In germline, CDR1 is MDHEN, CDR2 SYDVKM. CDR3 coding DNA: TGTGCCAGCAGTACGGCAGACCCAAGCTCCTACGAGCAGTACTTC. Translation gives CASSTADPSSYEQYF.

The chain carries TRBV7-9 and TRBJ2-2; D unresolved. V was pared by 6 bases and J by 3 bases, with 8 bases between. Germline CDR1 reads SEHNR; CDR2 reads FQNEAQ (reference sequence). This CDR3 has 13 residues. The CDR3 DNA follows: TGTGCCAGCAGAGGACGATACACCGGGGAGCTGTTTTTT. It codes for CASRGRYTGELFF.

This clone is a singleton in its sample. This chain uses TRBV2 with TRBJ2-1, with 8 bases matching TRBD2. This CDR3 contains 14 residues. After removal of 9 bases from V and 4 bases from J, the junction contained 8 bases not matched to a gene. Germline V gene sequence: CDR1 SNHLY, CDR2 FYNNEI. The CDR3 region is CASSLAEIYNEQFF. The DNA of the CDR3 is TGTGCCAGTTCACTAGCGGAGATTTACAATGAGCAGTTCTTC.

The table lists this clone with a count of one. The chain has TRBV6-1 and TRBJ2-1; 7 nucleotides match TRBD1. V was pared by 10 bases and J by 6 bases, with 9 bases of the junction left unmatched. Germline V lookup: CDR1 MNHNS, CDR2 SASEGT. The CDR3 is made up of 13 amino acids. The CDR3 DNA reads as TGTGCCACTCGACAGGGTAACTTCAATGAGCAGTTCTTC. It is translated as CATRQGNFNEQFF.

The chain uses TRBV7-3 and TRBJ1-1, with D tentatively TRBD1 (5 bases). This CDR3 contains 15 residues. Trimming left V 1 base short and J 1 base short, with 10 bases between. The germline gives CDR1 SGHTA, CDR2 FQGTGA. The CDR3 protein is CASSLSGGGNTEAFF. The CDR3, as DNA: TGTGCCAGCAGCTTAAGTGGGGGAGGGAACACTGAAGCTTTCTTT. The variable domain in full, completed from reference TRBV7-3 and TRBJ1-1, reads GAGVSQTPSNKVTEKGKYVELRCDPISGHTALYWYRQSLGQGPEFLIYFQGTGAADDSGLPNDRFFAVRPEGSVSTLKIQRTERGDSAVYLCASSLSGGGNTEAFFGQGTRLTVV.

V gene TRBV5-1 combines with J gene TRBJ2-7, with D perhaps being TRBD1 or TRBD2 (5 bases each). The CDR3 extends over 15 amino acids. Germline V lookup: CDR1 SGHRS, CDR2 YFSETQ. V was shortened by 2 bases and J by 6 bases, with 18 bases between the two germline ends. CDR3 in DNA: TGCGCCAGCAGCTTCTCTTCCAGGGTCGAGGGCGAGCAGTACTTC. This sequence encodes CASSFSSRVEGEQYF.

The chain is built from TRBV6-5 and TRBJ1-5; no firm D call. The CDR3 sequence is 12 residues long. V was pared by 7 bases and J by 7 bases, with 11 bases between. Germline CDR1 MNHEY, CDR2 SVGAGI. CDR3 bases: TGTGCCAGCAATGTGGTCGGACAGCCCCAGCATTTT. It yields the protein CASNVVGQPQHF.

This clone was seen once. V usage is TRBV7-3 and J usage is TRBJ1-1; 8 bases line up with TRBD1. The CDR3 is made up of 13 amino acids. The junction had 3 bases not matched to a gene; V was cut back by 5 bases and J by 4 bases. CDR1 is SGHTA, CDR2 FQGTGA, per germline. The CDR3 coding sequence is TGTGCCAGCAGCCGGACAGGGCGCACTGAAGCTTTCTTT. Its protein is CASSRTGRTEAFF.

The chain recombines TRBV9 with TRBJ2-1; TRBD2 matches 9 bases. V gave up 1 base and J gave up 9 bases; unmatched junction bases: 8. Per the germline V gene, CDR1 is SGDLS and CDR2 is YYNGEE. The CDR3 covers 15 residues. CDR3 sequence: CASSVLGSGSIEQFF. The CDR3 region has the DNA TGTGCCAGCAGCGTACTTGGTAGCGGGAGTATTGAGCAGTTCTTC.

The chain joins TRBV6-1 to TRBJ2-3; no clear D. V shed 7 bases and J shed 0 bases, with 11 bases lying between them. CDR1 is MNHNS and CDR2 is SASEGT in the germline V gene. The CDR3 has 14 residues. The CDR3 loop reads CASKVSSSTDTQYF. CDR3 coding DNA: TGTGCCAGCAAGGTTAGCTCTAGCACAGATACGCAGTATTTT.

This clone was counted a few times. The chain combines TRBV2 with TRBJ2-7, with D possibly TRBD2 on 5 matching bases. The CDR3 is 15 residues long. V gave up 3 bases and J gave up 0 bases, with 12 bases separating them. CDR1 is SNHLY, CDR2 FYNNEI, per germline. CDR3 sequence: CASSDIVTSSYEQYF. CDR3 nucleotides: TGTGCCAGCAGTGATATAGTTACTAGCTCCTACGAGCAGTACTTC.

This clone was found once. The DNA of the CDR3 is TGTGCCAGCATGGTACGGATTACACTGAACACTGAAGCTTTCTTT. The encoded protein is CASMVRITLNTEAFF. The V call is TRBV6-1, the J call TRBJ1-1; D is undetermined. The CDR3 is 15 residues long. Trimming shortened V by 7 bases and J by 0 bases, and 15 bases separated the two germline ends. Germline V gene data show CDR1 as MNHNS and CDR2 as SASEGT.

This clone was recorded a few times. The chain joins TRBV2 to TRBJ2-7; D is possibly TRBD1 or TRBD2 (5 bases each). The CDR3 runs 11 residues. V was trimmed by 8 bases and J by 11 bases, leaving 16 bases between them. Germline values: CDR1 SNHLY, CDR2 FYNNEI. CDR3 sequence reads: CASGSGAGKYF. As DNA, the CDR3 is TGTGCCAGCGGATCCGGGGCCGGGAAGTACTTC.

This chain uses TRBV19 with TRBJ2-2; D not certain. The CDR3 consists of 14 residues. Trimming removed 10 bases from V and 4 bases from J, with 16 bases in between. The germline gives CDR1 LNHDA, CDR2 SQIVND (reference sequence). The CDR3 reads CANPTRVSTGELFF. The DNA of the CDR3 is TGTGCCAATCCGACACGGGTTTCCACCGGGGAGCTGTTTTTT.